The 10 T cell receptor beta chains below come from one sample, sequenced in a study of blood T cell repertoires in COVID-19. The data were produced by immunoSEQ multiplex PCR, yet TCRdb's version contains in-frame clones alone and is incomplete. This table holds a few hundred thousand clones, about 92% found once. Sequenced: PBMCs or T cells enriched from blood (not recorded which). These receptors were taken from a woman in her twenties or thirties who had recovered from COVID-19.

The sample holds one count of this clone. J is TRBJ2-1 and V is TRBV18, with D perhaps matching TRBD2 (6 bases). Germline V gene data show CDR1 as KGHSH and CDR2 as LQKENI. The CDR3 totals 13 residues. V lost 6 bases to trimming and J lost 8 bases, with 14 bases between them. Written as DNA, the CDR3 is TGTGCCAGCTCCCCCCCTAGCGCGTATGAGCAGTTCTTC. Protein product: CASSPPSAYEQFF.

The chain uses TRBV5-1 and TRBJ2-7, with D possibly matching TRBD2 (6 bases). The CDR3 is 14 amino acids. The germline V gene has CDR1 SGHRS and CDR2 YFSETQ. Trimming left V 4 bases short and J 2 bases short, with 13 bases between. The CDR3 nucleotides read TGCGCCAGCAGCCCTAGCGCCAGCACCTACGAGCAGTACTTC. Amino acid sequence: CASSPSASTYEQYF.

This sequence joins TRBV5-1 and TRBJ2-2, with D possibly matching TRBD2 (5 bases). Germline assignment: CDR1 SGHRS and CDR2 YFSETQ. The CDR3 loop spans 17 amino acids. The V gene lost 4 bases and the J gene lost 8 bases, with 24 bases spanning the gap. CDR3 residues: CASSNPSGIGNPGELFF. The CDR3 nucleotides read TGCGCCAGCAGCAATCCCTCCGGGATTGGCAATCCGGGGGAGCTGTTTTTT.

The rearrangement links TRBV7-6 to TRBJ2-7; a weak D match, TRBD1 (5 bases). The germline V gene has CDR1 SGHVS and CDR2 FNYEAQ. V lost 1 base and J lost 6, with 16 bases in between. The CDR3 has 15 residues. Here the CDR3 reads CASSLVSGAASEQYF. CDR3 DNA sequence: TGTGCCAGCAGCTTAGTGTCTGGGGCAGCCTCCGAGCAGTACTTC.

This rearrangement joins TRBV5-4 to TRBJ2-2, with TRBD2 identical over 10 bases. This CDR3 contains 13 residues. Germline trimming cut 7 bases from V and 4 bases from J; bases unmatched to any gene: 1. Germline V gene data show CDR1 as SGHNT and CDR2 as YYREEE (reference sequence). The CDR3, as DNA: TGTGCCAGCGGGACTAGCGTCACCGGGGAGCTGTTTTTT. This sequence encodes CASGTSVTGELFF.

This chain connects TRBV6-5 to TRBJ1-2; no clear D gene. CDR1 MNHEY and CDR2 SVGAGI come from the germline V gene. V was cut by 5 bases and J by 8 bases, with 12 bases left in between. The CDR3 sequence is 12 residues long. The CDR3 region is CASSRGQTGYTF. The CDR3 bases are TGTGCCAGCAGTCGTGGGCAGACCGGCTACACCTTC.

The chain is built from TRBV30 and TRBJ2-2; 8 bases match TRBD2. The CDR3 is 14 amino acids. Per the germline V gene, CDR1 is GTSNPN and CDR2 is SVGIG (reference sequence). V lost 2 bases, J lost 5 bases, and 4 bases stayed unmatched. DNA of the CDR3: TGTGCCTGGAGTTGGCGGGGGGTGACCGGGGAGCTGTTTTTT. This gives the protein CAWSWRGVTGELFF. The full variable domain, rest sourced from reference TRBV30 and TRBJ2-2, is SQTIHQWPATLVQPVGSPLSLECTVEGTSNPNLYWYRQAAGRGLQLLFYSVGIGQISSEVPQNLSASRPQDRQFILSSKKLLLSDSGFYLCAWSWRGVTGELFFGEGSRLTVL.

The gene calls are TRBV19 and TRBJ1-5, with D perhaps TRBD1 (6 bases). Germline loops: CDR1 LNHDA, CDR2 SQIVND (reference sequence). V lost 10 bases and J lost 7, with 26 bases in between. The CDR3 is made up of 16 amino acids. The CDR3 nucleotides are TGTGCCACCTGGGGGCAGGGTGAAGGATTAAGCCAGCCCCAGCATTTT. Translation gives CATWGQGEGLSQPQHF.

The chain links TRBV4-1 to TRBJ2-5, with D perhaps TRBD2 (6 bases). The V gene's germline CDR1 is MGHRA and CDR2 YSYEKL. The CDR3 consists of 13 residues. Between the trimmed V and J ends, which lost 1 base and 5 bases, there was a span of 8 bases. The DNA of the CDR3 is TGCGCCAGCAGCCAAGCGGAGGGGGAGACCCAGTACTTC. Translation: CASSQAEGETQYF.

The CDR3 sequence: CASSEPGQHPSYEQYF. The CDR3 DNA sequence: TGTGCCAGTAGCGAACCGGGACAGCATCCCTCCTACGAGCAGTACTTC. The chain carries TRBV19 and TRBJ2-7; TRBD1 aligns across 7 bases. Germline CDR1 reads LNHDA; CDR2 reads SQIVND (reference sequence). The J segment lost 0 bases and the V segment lost 6 bases, leaving 11 bases of the junction unmatched. The CDR3 has 16 amino acids.